This TCR beta chain is from a study of beta chain features in type 1 diabetes. Sorting that relied on CD45RO/CCR7/CD25/CD127/CD95/CD27 yielded CD4+ naive, central memory, regulatory and stem cell-like memory cells. Overall study results and limits: All four CD4+ subsets of Type 1 diabetes patients contained TCRB CDR3s that were moderately but significantly shorter.

As every portion of the isolated RNA was reverse transcribed, the sequencing read expressed TCRB transcripts. The assay was immunoSEQ multiplex PCR, and TCRdb's table has in-frame clones only and misses some. The table has approximately 270,000 clones, roughly 13% seen once. This clone was seen a handful of times. The antigen is undetermined. Material for sequencing was naive CD4+ T cells from blood. This clonotype was obtained from a man under 40 with type 1 diabetes.

The CDR3 is CASSQGTGPETQYF. CDR3 DNA sequence: TGTGCCAGCAGCCAAGGGACAGGGCCAGAGACCCAGTACTTC. The chain employs TRBV7-3 and TRBJ2-5, with TRBD1 identical over 9 bases. Looked up from germline, CDR1 is SGHTA and CDR2 is FQGTGA. Trimming cost V 5 bases and J 4 bases; bases outside gene matches: 5. CDR3 length: 14 residues.